Sequencing of this T cell receptor beta chain was carried out in a study of T cell responses to AZD1222 COVID-19 vaccine. Doses given second, at about 4 or about 12 weeks, were pooled. With V trimmed by 0 bases and J by 4 bases, 3 bases remained unmatched. CDR1 is ENHRY, CDR2 SYGVKD, per germline. The CDR3 is 16 residues long. Here immunoSEQ multiplex PCR was the method, and the copy in TCRdb shows in-frame clones only, minus some. The data contain tens of thousands of clones, roughly 85% of them singletons. This clone was detected once. The antigen is undetermined. Notes on the study in general: Close to half of spike-specific TCRs reportedly recognize unmutated variant regions. Spike-specific TCR breadth and depth were elevated following two AZD1222 doses.

This specimen was peripheral blood, taken 28 days after the second AZD1222 dose. This chain links TRBV10-3 with TRBJ2-2; 9 bases align to TRBD2. The TCR sequence derives from an adult who received the AZD1222 COVID-19 vaccine. The CDR3 region has the DNA TGTGCCATCAGTGAGTCAGCGGGAGGATCCACCGGGGAGCTGTTTTTT. Translating it yields CAISESAGGSTGELFF.